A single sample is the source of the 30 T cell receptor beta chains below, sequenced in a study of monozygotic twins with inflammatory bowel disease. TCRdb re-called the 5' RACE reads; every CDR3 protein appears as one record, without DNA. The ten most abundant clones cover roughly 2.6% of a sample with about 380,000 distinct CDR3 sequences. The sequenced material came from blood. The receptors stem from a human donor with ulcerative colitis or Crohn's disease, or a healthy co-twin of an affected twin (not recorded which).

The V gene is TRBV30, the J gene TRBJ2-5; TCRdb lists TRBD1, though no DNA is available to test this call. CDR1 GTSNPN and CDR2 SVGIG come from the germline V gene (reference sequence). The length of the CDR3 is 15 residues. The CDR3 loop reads CAWSPPGRVGETQYF.

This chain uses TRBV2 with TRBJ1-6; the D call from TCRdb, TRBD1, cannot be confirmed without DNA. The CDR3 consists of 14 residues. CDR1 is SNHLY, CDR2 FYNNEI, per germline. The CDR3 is CASSEQGRSSPLHF.

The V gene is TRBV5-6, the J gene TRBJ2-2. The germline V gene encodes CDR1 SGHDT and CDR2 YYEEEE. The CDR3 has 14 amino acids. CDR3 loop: CASSFGSETGELFF.

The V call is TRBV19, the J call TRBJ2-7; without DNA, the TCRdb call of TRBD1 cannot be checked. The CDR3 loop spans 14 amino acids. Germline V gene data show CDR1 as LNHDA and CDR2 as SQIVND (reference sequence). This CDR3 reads CASSTGQVGYEQYF. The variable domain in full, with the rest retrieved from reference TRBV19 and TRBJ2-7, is DGGITQSPKYLFRKEGQNVTLSCEQNLNHDAMYWYRQDPGQGLRLIYYSQIVNDFQKGDIAEGYSVSREKKESFPLTVTSAQKNPTAFYLCASSTGQVGYEQYFGPGTRLTVT.

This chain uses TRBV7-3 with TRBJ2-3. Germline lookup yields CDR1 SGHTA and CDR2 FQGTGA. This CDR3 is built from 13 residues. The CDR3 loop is CASSLSFEDTQYF.

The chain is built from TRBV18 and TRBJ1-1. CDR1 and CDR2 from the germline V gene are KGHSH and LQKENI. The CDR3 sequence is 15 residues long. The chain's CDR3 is CASSQSVGGPFEAFF.

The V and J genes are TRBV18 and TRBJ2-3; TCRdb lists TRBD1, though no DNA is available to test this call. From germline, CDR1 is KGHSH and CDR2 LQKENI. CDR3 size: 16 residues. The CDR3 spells CASSPTGQGNTDTQYF.

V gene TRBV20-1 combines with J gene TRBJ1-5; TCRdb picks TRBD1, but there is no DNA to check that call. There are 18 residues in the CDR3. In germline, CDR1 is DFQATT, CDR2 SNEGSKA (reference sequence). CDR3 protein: CSAPPSDRGRLSNQPQHF.

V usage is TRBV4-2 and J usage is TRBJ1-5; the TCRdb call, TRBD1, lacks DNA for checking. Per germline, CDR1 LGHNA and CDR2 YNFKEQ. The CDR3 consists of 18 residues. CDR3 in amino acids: CASSQDPETALRNQPQHF.

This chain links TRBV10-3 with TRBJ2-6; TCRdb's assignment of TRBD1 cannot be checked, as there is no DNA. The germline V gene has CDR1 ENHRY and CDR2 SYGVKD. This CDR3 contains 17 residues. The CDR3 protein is CATGGGGPSSGANVLTF.

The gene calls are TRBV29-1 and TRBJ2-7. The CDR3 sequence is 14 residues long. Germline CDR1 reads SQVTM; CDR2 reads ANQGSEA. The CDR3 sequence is CSVEVGESPYEQYF.

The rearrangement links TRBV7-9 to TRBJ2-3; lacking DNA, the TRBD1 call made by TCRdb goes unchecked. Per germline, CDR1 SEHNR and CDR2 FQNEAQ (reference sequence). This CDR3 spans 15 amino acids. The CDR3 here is CASSKGIGFGDTQYF.

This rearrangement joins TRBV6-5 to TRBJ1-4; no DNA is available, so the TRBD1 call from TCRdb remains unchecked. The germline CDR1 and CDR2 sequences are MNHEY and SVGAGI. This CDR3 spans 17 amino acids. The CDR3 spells CASSYSISGTDNEKLFF.

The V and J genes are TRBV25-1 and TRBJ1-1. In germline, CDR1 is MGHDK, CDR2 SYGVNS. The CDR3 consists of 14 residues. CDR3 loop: CASSEYTEGTEAFF.

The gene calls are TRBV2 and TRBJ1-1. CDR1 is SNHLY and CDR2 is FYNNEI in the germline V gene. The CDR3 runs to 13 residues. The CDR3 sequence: CASSVEGRTEAFF.

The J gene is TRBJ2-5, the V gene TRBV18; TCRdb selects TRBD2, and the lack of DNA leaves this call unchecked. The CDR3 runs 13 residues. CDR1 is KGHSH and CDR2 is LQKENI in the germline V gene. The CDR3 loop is CASSPGGDETQYF.

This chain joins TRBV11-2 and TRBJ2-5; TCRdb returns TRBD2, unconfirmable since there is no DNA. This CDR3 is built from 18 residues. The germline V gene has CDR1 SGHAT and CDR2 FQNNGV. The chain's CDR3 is CASSSSYSGGAVQETQYF.

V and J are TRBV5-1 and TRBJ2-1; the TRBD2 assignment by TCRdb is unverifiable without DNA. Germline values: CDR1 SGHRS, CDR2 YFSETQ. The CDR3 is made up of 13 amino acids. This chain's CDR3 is CASRTGTSGGQFF.

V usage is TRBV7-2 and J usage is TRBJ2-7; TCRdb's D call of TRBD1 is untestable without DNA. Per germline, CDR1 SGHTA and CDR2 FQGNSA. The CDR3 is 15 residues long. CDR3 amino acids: CASSLGGGYRDEQYF.

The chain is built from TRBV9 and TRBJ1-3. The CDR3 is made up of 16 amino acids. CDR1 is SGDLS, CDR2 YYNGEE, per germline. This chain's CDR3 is CASSGGIIGSGNTIYF.

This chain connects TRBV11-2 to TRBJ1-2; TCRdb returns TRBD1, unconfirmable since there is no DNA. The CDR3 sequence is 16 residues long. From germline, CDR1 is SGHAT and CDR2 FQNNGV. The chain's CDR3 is CASSPIRGRNYYGYTF. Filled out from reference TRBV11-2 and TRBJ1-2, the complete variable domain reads EAGVAQSPRYKIIEKRQSVAFWCNPISGHATLYWYQQILGQGPKLLIQFQNNGVVDDSQLPKDRFSAERLKGVDSTLKIQPAKLEDSAVYLCASSPIRGRNYYGYTFGSGTRLTVV.

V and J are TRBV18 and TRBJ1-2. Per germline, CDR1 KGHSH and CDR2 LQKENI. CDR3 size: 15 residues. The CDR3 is CASSTRGGSNYGYTF. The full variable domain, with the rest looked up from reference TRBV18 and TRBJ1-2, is NAGVMQNPRHLVRRRGQEARLRCSPMKGHSHVYWYRQLPEEGLKFMVYLQKENIIDESGMPKERFSAEFPKEGPSILRIQQVVRGDSAAYFCASSTRGGSNYGYTFGSGTRLTVV.

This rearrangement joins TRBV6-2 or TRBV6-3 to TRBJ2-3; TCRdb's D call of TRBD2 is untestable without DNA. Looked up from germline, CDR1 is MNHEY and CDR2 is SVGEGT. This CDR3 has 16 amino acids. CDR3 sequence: CASSYSNGGLTDTQYF.

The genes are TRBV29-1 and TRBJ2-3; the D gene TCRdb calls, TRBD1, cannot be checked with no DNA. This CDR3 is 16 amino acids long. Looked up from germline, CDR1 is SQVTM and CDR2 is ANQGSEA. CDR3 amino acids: CSVVSRQLASTDTQYF.

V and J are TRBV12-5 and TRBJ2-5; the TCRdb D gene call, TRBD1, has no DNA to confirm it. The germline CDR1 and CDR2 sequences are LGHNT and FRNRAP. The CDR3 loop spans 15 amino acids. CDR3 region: CASALEGGGKETQYF.

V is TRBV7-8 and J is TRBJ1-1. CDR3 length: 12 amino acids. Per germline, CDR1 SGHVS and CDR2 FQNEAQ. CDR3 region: CASSLEYAEAFF.

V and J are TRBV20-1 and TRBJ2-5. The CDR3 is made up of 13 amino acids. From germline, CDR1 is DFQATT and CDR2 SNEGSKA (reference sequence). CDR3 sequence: CSARVVARETQYF.

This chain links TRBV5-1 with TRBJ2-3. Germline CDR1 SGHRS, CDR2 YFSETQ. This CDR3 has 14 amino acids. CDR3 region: CASSQPDGGDTQYF.

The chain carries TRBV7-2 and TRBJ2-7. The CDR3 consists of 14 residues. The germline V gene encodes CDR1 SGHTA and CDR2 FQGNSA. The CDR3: CASSFDRGSYEQYF.

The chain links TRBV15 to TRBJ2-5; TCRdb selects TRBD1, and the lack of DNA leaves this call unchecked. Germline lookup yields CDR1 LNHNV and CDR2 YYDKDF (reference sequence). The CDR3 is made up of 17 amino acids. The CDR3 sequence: CATSRDKFGGRQGTQYF. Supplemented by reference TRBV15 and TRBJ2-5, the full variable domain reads DAMVIQNPRYQVTQFGKPVTLSCSQTLNHNVMYWYQQKSSQAPKLLFHYYDKDFNNEADTPDNFQSRRPNTSFCFLDIRSPGLGDTAMYLCATSRDKFGGRQGTQYFGPGTRLLVL.